This T cell receptor (beta chain) was found in a study of blood T cell repertoires in COVID-19. Study overall: Sources were T cells, B-cell-depleted T cells, or PBMCs; the material itself was cDNA or gDNA.

Source study methods: From reference gene primer amplification, estimates of nucleated cell counts were derived. Some clones are missing from TCRdb's copy, which holds only in-frame ones; the method was immunoSEQ multiplex PCR. D and trimming were read from the DNA, whereas the V and J calls and clone size are those reported in that table. This sample has 150,000 to 200,000 clones, with about 88% found just once. V was trimmed by 4 bases and J by 4 bases, leaving 17 bases between them. CDR3 size: 16 residues. CDR1 and CDR2 from the germline V gene are MDHEN and SYDVKM. This clonotype was sampled from a woman aged 40 to 49 in a cohort exposed to, infected with or recovered from COVID-19 (not recorded which). The specimen sequenced was PBMCs or T cells enriched from blood (not recorded which). This chain links TRBV28 with TRBJ1-3; D remains ambiguous. Here the CDR3 DNA reads TGTGCCAGCAGTTGGGCCCTCCCCACGCGAGGAAACACCATATATTTT. This encodes CASSWALPTRGNTIYF.